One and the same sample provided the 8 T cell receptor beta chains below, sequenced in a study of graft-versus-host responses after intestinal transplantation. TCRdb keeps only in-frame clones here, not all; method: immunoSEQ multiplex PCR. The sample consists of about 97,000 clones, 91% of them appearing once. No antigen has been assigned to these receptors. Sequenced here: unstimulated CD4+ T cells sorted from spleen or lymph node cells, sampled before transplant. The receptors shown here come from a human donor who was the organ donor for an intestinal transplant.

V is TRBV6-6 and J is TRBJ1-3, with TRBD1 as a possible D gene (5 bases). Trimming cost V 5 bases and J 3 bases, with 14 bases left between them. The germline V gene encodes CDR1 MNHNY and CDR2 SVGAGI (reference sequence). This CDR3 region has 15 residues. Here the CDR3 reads CASSRRQSYGNTIYF. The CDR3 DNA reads TGTGCCAGCAGTCGAAGACAGTCGTATGGAAACACCATATATTTT.

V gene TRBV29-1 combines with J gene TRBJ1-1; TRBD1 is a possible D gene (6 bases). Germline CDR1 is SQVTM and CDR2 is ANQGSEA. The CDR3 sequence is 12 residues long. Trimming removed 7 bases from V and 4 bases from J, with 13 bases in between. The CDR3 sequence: CSAAQGITEAFF. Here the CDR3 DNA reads TGCAGCGCTGCACAGGGAATCACTGAAGCTTTCTTT.

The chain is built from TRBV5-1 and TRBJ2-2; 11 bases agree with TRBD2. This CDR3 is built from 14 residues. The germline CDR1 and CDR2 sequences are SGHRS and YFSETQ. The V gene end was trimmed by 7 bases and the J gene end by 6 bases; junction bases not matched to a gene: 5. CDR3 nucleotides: TGCGCCAGCCGAGAGGGACTAGCGGCCGGGGAGCTGTTTTTT. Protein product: CASREGLAAGELFF.

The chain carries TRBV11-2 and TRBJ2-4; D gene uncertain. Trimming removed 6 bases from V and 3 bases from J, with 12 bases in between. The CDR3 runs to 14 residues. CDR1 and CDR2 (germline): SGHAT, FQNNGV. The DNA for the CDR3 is TGTGCCAGCAGGCCAATCGGTGGCAAAAACATTCAGTACTTC. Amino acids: CASRPIGGKNIQYF.

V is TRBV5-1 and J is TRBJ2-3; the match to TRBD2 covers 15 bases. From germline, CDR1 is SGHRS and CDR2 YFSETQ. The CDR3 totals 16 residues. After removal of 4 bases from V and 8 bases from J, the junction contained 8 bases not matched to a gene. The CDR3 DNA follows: TGCGCCAGCAGCCTGGGACTAGCGGGGGGTGAGGTTACGCAGTATTTT. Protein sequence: CASSLGLAGGEVTQYF. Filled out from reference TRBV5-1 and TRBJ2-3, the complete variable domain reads KAGVTQTPRYLIKTRGQQVTLSCSPISGHRSVSWYQQTPGQGLQFLFEYFSETQRNKGNFPGRFSGRQFSNSRSEMNVSTLELGDSALYLCASSLGLAGGEVTQYFGPGTRLTVL.

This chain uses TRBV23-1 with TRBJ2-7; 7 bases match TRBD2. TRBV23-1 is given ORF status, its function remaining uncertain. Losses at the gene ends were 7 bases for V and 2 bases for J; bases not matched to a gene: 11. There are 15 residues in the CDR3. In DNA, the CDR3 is TGCGCCAGCACCCAGGGCGGGGAGGGTCCCTACGAGCAGTACTTC. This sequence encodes CASTQGGEGPYEQYF.

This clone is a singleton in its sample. The CDR3 DNA reads as TGTGCCAGCAGCTTAAGTGGACAGGGGATCTACGAGCAGTACTTC. Translated: CASSLSGQGIYEQYF. This sequence joins TRBV7-3 and TRBJ2-7; TRBD1 matches 9 bases. Germline V gives CDR1 SGHTA, CDR2 FQGTGA. Trimming cost V 1 base and J 3 bases; bases outside gene matches: 4. This CDR3 is built from 15 residues.

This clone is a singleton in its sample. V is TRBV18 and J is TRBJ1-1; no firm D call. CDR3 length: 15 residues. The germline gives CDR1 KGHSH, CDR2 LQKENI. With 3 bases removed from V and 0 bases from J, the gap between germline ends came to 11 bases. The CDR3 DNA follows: TGTGCCAGCTCACCTAGGCGGTTAATGAACACTGAAGCTTTCTTT. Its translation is CASSPRRLMNTEAFF.